These T cell receptor beta chains were read from a single sample in a study of cytomegalovirus exposure and HLA in healthy donors. The protocol was immunoSEQ multiplex PCR, while the TCRdb copy is restricted to in-frame clones and leaves out a portion. The table gives about 160,000 clones; the top ten clones make up over 1% of it. The sample taken for sequencing was PBMCs. The receptors shown here come from a woman aged 55-69 years in good health and CMV-seronegative. Both conserved end residues are part of each CDR3. D genes are given only for firm matches.

TRBJ1-5,TRBV19,14,NA,TGTGCCAGTAGTCTTATCCAGGGGAATCAGCCCCAGCATTTT,CASSLIQGNQPQHF
TRBJ1-2,TRBV5-1,13,NA,TGCGCCAGCAGCTTGGAAGGGGGTAGTGGCTACACCTTC,CASSLEGGSGYTF
TRBJ2-3,TRBV19,14,NA,TGTGCCAGTAGTCTCAGGACTAACACAGATACGCAGTATTTT,CASSLRTNTDTQYF
TRBJ1-5,TRBV5-4,14,TRBD1,TGTGCCAGCCAAATACAGGGGACTAATCAGCCCCAGCATTTT,CASQIQGTNQPQHF
TRBJ2-1,TRBV30,19,TRBD1,TGTGCCTGGAGTCCTGGGACAGGGGGCTTTCTGACCTGGGACAATGAGCAGTTCTTC,CAWSPGTGGFLTWDNEQFF
TRBJ1-1,TRBV27,11,NA,TGTGCCAGCTCCTTAGGGGCTGAAGCTTTCTTT,CASSLGAEAFF
TRBJ2-5,TRBV4-2,14,NA,TGTGCCAGCAGCCCAAAGGAGAAACAAGAGACCCAGTACTTC,CASSPKEKQETQYF
TRBJ2-1,TRBV29-1,15,TRBD2,TGCAGCGTTGCGGGACTAGCGGGAGGGAGCAATGAGCAGTTCTTC,CSVAGLAGGSNEQFF
TRBJ2-1,TRBV11-3,15,NA,TGTGCCAGCAGCTTAGCCGGACAGCCTTATAATGAGCAGTTCTTC,CASSLAGQPYNEQFF
TRBJ1-2,TRBV18,15,NA,TGTGCCAGCTCACCTGTGATAACCTCGGACTATGGCTACACCTTC,CASSPVITSDYGYTF
TRBJ2-5,TRBV6-5,15,TRBD1,TGTGCCAGCAGTTACTCGACAGGGGGCAGGGAGACCCAGTACTTC,CASSYSTGGRETQYF
TRBJ2-5,TRBV7-9,14,TRBD2,TGTGCCAGCAGCATAGCGGGGAGCCAAGAGACCCAGTACTTC,CASSIAGSQETQYF
TRBJ1-5,TRBV25-1,14,NA,TGTGCCAGCAGTGGGGCTAATAGCAATCAGCCCCAGCATTTT,CASSGANSNQPQHF
TRBJ1-6,TRBV5-4,17,NA,TGTGCCAGCAGCTTGAATTTGGGGCTATCCTATAATTCACCCCTCCACTTT,CASSLNLGLSYNSPLHF
TRBJ1-2,TRBV4-2,15,NA,TGTGCCAGCAGCCCGGCAGGGTCGGAGCTATATGGCTACACCTTC,CASSPAGSELYGYTF
TRBJ1-5,TRBV19,14,NA,TGTGCCGGCGGGGGACTTATCATCAATCAGCCCCAGCATTTT,CAGGGLIINQPQHF
TRBJ2-3,TRBV7-3,14,NA,TGTGCCAGCAGCTTACGAGGGGGAGGGAATACGCAGTATTTT,CASSLRGGGNTQYF
TRBJ1-1,TRBV19,12,NA,TGTGCCACAGTATCCCAGGGCACTGAAGCTTTCTTT,CATVSQGTEAFF
TRBJ2-7,TRBV5-6,15,TRBD1,TGTGCCAGCAGCCAGGCGGGACAGGGATACTACGAGCAGTACTTC,CASSQAGQGYYEQYF
TRBJ1-1,TRBV27,17,NA,TGTGCCAGCAGTGTATACAGGGTTTTAGGGGCGAACACTGAAGCTTTCTTT,CASSVYRVLGANTEAFF
TRBJ2-5,TRBV19,13,NA,TGTGCCAGTAGTGGATATCAGGGTGGAGAGCAGTACTTC,CASSGYQGGEQYF
TRBJ1-3,TRBV29-1,13,TRBD1,TGCAGCGTCGACAGGGTGGGAGGAAACACCATATATTTT,CSVDRVGGNTIYF
TRBJ2-4,TRBV9,14,NA,TGTGCCAGCAGCGTAGAATTCGGAGGGAACATTCAGTACTTC,CASSVEFGGNIQYF
TRBJ1-4,TRBV9,13,NA,TGTGCCAGCCAGCCGGGGGATAATGAAAAACTGTTTTTT,CASQPGDNEKLFF
TRBJ1-5,TRBV7-9,14,NA,TGTGCCAGCAGCTTACTTAATAGCAATCAGCCCCAGCATTTT,CASSLLNSNQPQHF